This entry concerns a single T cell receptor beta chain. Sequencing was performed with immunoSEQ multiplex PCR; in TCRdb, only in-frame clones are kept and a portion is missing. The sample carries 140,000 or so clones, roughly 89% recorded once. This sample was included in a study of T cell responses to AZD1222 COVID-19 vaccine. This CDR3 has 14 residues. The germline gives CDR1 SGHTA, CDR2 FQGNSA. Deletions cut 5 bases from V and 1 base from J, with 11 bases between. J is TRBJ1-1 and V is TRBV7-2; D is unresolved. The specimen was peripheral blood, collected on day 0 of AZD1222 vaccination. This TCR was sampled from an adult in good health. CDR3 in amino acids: CASSMRSGNTEAFF. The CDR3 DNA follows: TGTGCCAGCAGCATGAGGTCCGGGAACACTGAAGCTTTCTTT.